One and the same sample provided the 27 T cell receptor beta chains below, sequenced in a study of cytomegalovirus exposure and HLA in healthy donors. 13 Jbeta primers and 60 Vbeta primers were used for the PCR. Using immunoSEQ multiplex PCR, the repertoire was profiled, and TCRdb retains in-frame clones only, with some absent. The top ten hold approximately 4% of the sample, which has around 100,000 clones, roughly 80% seen once. Material: PBMCs. Receptors originate from a man aged 50 or older in good health and CMV-seropositive.

The chain is built from TRBV10-1 and TRBJ2-1; 11 positions match TRBD2. V lost 2 bases and J lost 9; bases outside the gene matches: 12. CDR3 length: 17 residues. CDR1 is WNHNN and CDR2 is SYGVQD in the germline V gene (reference sequence). The CDR3 protein is CASSEARGLAGASEQFF. CDR3 nucleotides: TGCGCCAGCAGTGAGGCCCGAGGACTAGCGGGTGCGAGTGAGCAGTTCTTC.

The chain recombines TRBV15 with TRBJ2-7, with a possible D match to TRBD1 (6 bases). The CDR3 extends over 15 amino acids. CDR1 LNHNV and CDR2 YYDKDF come from the germline V gene (reference sequence). Trimming left V 0 bases short and J 0 bases short, with 9 bases between. CDR3 in amino acids: CATSRDRGPSYEQYF. In DNA, the CDR3 is TGTGCCACCAGCAGAGACAGGGGACCCTCCTACGAGCAGTACTTC.

The rearrangement uses TRBV5-5 and TRBJ1-2; possible D gene TRBD1, 5 bases. Per germline, CDR1 SGHKS and CDR2 YYEKEE (reference sequence). V gave up 0 bases and J gave up 8 bases, with 17 bases separating them. The CDR3 loop spans 15 amino acids. The CDR3 loop reads CASSLDWSGVRGYTF. DNA for the CDR3: TGTGCCAGCAGCTTGGACTGGTCGGGGGTGAGAGGCTACACCTTC.

The chain links TRBV7-8 to TRBJ2-5; maybe TRBD2 (5 bases). The CDR3 runs to 14 residues. Trimming removed 5 bases from V and 5 bases from J, with 15 bases in between. Germline CDR1 reads SGHVS; CDR2 reads FQNEAQ. CDR3 protein: CASSPRGIAETQYF. CDR3 nucleotides: TGTGCCAGCAGCCCCCGAGGGATAGCTGAGACCCAGTACTTC. Filled out from reference TRBV7-8 and TRBJ2-5, the complete variable domain reads GAGVSQSPRYKVAKRGQDVALRCDPISGHVSLFWYQQALGQGPEFLTYFQNEAQLDKSGLPSDRFFAERPEGSVSTLKIQRTQQEDSAVYLCASSPRGIAETQYFGPGTRLLVL.

This chain links TRBV6-5 with TRBJ2-3, with TRBD2 matching 7 bases. The CDR3 is 16 residues long. V shed 3 bases and J 5 bases; nucleotides not matched to a gene: 11. Germline V gene lookup returns CDR1 MNHEY and CDR2 SVGAGI. The CDR3 here is CASSYVSGNVGDTQYF. CDR3 DNA: TGTGCCAGCAGTTATGTCAGCGGGAATGTCGGAGATACGCAGTATTTT.

The V call is TRBV28, the J call TRBJ1-1; possible D gene TRBD1, 5 bases. The CDR3 consists of 15 residues. The V end was cut by 6 bases, the J end by 1 base, with 15 bases between. CDR1 and CDR2 (germline): MDHEN, SYDVKM. CDR3 bases: TGTGCCAGCAGCTCGGGGGGGGGAGGGAACACTGAAGCTTTCTTT. Its translation is CASSSGGGGNTEAFF.

The chain is built from TRBV19 and TRBJ2-1; no firm D call. The CDR3 is 13 amino acids. CDR1 LNHDA and CDR2 SQIVND come from the germline V gene (reference sequence). Deletions cut 3 bases from V and 5 bases from J, with 8 bases between. CDR3: CASSITRNNEQFF. CDR3 sequence (DNA): TGTGCCAGTAGTATTACCAGGAACAATGAGCAGTTCTTC.

CDR3 DNA sequence: TGTGCCAGCAGCTTAGGTGGGGCCACGGAGACCCAGTACTTC. Translated, it gives CASSLGGATETQYF. The chain uses TRBV7-9 and TRBJ2-5; possible D gene TRBD1, 5 bases. V was pared by 1 base and J by 5 bases, with 11 bases between. CDR1 SEHNR and CDR2 FQNEAQ come from the germline V gene (reference sequence). CDR3 size: 14 residues.

This clone was detected only a few times. Different DNA sequences within this sample yield the same CDR3. The genes are TRBV30 and TRBJ2-5; TRBD2 agrees at 8 bases. Unmatched junction bases numbered 2, after V lost 2 bases and J lost 3 bases. This CDR3 is built from 13 residues. Germline CDR1 reads GTSNPN; CDR2 reads SVGIG (reference sequence). CDR3 bases: TGTGCCTGGAGTCCAGCGGGAGAAGAGACCCAGTACTTC. Its protein product is CAWSPAGEETQYF.

CDR3 DNA sequence: TGTGCCTGGAGTGGGGGAGGGACAGGGGTGTCCTATAATTCACCCCTCCACTTT. Protein product: CAWSGGGTGVSYNSPLHF. This sequence joins TRBV30 and TRBJ1-6; 10 bases align to TRBD1. Germline trimming cut 1 base from V and 1 base from J; bases unmatched to any gene: 7. Per germline, CDR1 GTSNPN and CDR2 SVGIG (reference sequence). This CDR3 region has 18 residues. Variable domain in full (rest from reference TRBV30 and TRBJ1-6): SQTIHQWPATLVQPVGSPLSLECTVEGTSNPNLYWYRQAAGRGLQLLFYSVGIGQISSEVPQNLSASRPQDRQFILSSKKLLLSDSGFYLCAWSGGGTGVSYNSPLHFGNGTRLTVT.

This chain joins TRBV10-3 and TRBJ2-7; D is possibly TRBD1 (6 bases). This CDR3 spans 15 amino acids. V lost 4 bases and J 0 bases, leaving 13 bases between the germline ends. Germline CDR1 is ENHRY and CDR2 is SYGVKD. CDR3 amino acids: CAISVSGGLSYEQYF. The CDR3 DNA reads TGTGCCATCAGTGTATCTGGGGGCCTCTCCTACGAGCAGTACTTC.

The chain employs TRBV27 and TRBJ2-4; TRBD1 matches at 8 bases. Germline assignment: CDR1 MNHEY and CDR2 SMNVEV (reference sequence). This CDR3 is 15 amino acids long. The ends lost 6 bases at V and 2 bases at J; junction bases unmatched: 6. The CDR3 DNA follows: TGTGCCAGCAGGTCAACAGGGGGTACCAAAAACATTCAGTACTTC. Residues: CASRSTGGTKNIQYF.

The chain is built from TRBV28 and TRBJ2-3, with 15 bases matching TRBD2. The CDR3 contains 16 residues. The germline V gene encodes CDR1 MDHEN and CDR2 SYDVKM. V was clipped by 7 bases and J by 7 bases; unmatched bases: 9. This CDR3 is CASTLGLAGGGHTQYF. CDR3 in DNA: TGTGCCAGCACCCTGGGACTAGCGGGAGGTGGCCATACGCAGTATTTT.

CDR3 sequence reads: CATDPGWGGIDEQYF. DNA for the CDR3: TGTGCCACTGACCCAGGATGGGGGGGAATCGACGAGCAGTACTTC. The V gene is TRBV10-3, the J gene TRBJ2-7, with 7 bases fitting TRBD2. The CDR3 has 15 amino acids. V lost 10 bases and J lost 5; bases outside the gene matches: 17. Looked up from germline, CDR1 is ENHRY and CDR2 is SYGVKD.

J is TRBJ2-1 and V is TRBV7-2, with TRBD2 identical over 11 bases. The V and J ends lost 5 bases and 5 bases, in that order; junction bases with no gene match: 5. The CDR3 length is 15 residues. CDR1 and CDR2 from the germline V gene are SGHTA and FQGNSA. The CDR3 sequence is CASSASSGRHNEQFF. The CDR3 DNA is TGTGCCAGCAGCGCCTCTAGCGGGAGGCACAATGAGCAGTTCTTC.

The chain combines TRBV7-9 with TRBJ2-4; 8 bases fit TRBD1. The CDR3 spans 18 residues. CDR1 and CDR2 (germline): SEHNR, FQNEAQ (reference sequence). V lost 5 bases to trimming and J lost 0 bases; unmatched junction nucleotides: 12. CDR3 in amino acids: CASSPGQGSGLAKNIQYF. The CDR3 DNA sequence: TGTGCCAGCAGCCCCGGACAGGGCTCCGGTTTAGCCAAAAACATTCAGTACTTC.

The chain combines TRBV4-1 with TRBJ2-7; 10 nucleotides agree with TRBD2. Germline-derived CDR1 and CDR2 are MGHRA and YSYEKL. V trimming: 8 bases; J trimming: 5 bases; junction bases outside the gene matches: 12. There are 15 residues in the CDR3. The CDR3 region is CASAAITSGIHEQYF. In DNA, the CDR3 is TGCGCCAGCGCCGCCATAACTAGCGGGATCCACGAGCAGTACTTC.

The chain carries TRBV5-1 and TRBJ2-7; TRBD1 matches 7 bases. V was clipped by 6 bases and J by 3 bases; unmatched bases: 6. The CDR3 is made up of 13 amino acids. Germline V gene sequence: CDR1 SGHRS, CDR2 YFSETQ. This CDR3 is CASMKGGGYEQYF. The DNA of the CDR3 is TGCGCCAGCATGAAAGGGGGCGGCTACGAGCAGTACTTC.

The gene calls are TRBV27 and TRBJ2-2; 8 bases match TRBD1. CDR1 is MNHEY and CDR2 is SMNVEV in the germline V gene (reference sequence). The V gene end was trimmed by 2 bases and the J gene end by 6 bases; junction bases not matched to a gene: 8. This CDR3 region has 16 residues. The CDR3 region has the DNA TGTGCCAGCAGTTTACGGGCGGCAGGGGGCTCCGGGGAGCTGTTTTTT. Protein product: CASSLRAAGGSGELFF.

The rearrangement uses TRBV18 and TRBJ1-1; 7 nucleotides line up with TRBD1. Losses at the gene ends were 4 bases for V and 5 bases for J; bases not matched to a gene: 7. CDR1 and CDR2 (germline): KGHSH, LQKENI. The CDR3 has 14 amino acids. CDR3 bases: TGTGCCAGCTCACTGGAGGGGGCGCAGACTGAAGCTTTCTTT. Its translation: CASSLEGAQTEAFF.

The CDR3 protein is CASSVPQGKTFFPSTDTQYF. As DNA, the CDR3 is TGTGCCAGCAGTGTTCCCCAGGGGAAAACTTTCTTCCCTAGCACAGATACGCAGTATTTT. This chain uses TRBV6-1 with TRBJ2-3; tentatively, D is TRBD1 (6 bases). Per germline, CDR1 MNHNS and CDR2 SASEGT. Trimming removed 4 bases from V and 0 bases from J, with 26 bases in between. There are 20 residues in the CDR3.

This chain uses TRBV19 with TRBJ2-6; 10 bases line up with TRBD2. V lost 7 bases and J lost 1; bases outside the gene matches: 4. Germline CDR1 and CDR2: LNHDA and SQIVND (reference sequence). CDR3 length equals 16 residues. For the CDR3, the DNA is TGTGCCAGTAAGAGTAGCGGGGGGTCTGGGGCCAACGTCCTGACTTTC. Protein product: CASKSSGGSGANVLTF.

The rearrangement uses TRBV6-4 and TRBJ2-1; TRBD2 matches 9 bases. J was trimmed by 4 bases and V by 4 bases; bases with no gene match: 5. In germline, CDR1 is MRHNA, CDR2 SNTAGT. The CDR3 is 15 amino acids. The CDR3 reads CASSVAGGLYNEQFF. The CDR3 DNA reads as TGTGCCAGCAGTGTCGCGGGGGGGCTATACAATGAGCAGTTCTTC.

J is TRBJ2-1 and V is TRBV2; the match to TRBD1 covers 7 bases. V dropped 3 bases and J dropped 7; count of bases not matched to a gene: 21. The CDR3 length is 19 residues. The germline V gene has CDR1 SNHLY and CDR2 FYNNEI. CDR3 amino acids: CASSDMRQGRSFATNEQFF. As DNA, the CDR3 is TGTGCCAGCAGTGACATGCGACAGGGAAGGAGTTTCGCTACGAATGAGCAGTTCTTC. The full variable domain, with the rest looked up from reference TRBV2 and TRBJ2-1, is EPEVTQTPSHQVTQMGQEVILRCVPISNHLYFYWYRQILGQKVEFLVSFYNNEISEKSEIFDDQFSVERPDGSNFTLKIRSTKLEDSAMYFCASSDMRQGRSFATNEQFFGPGTRLTVL.

This clone qualifies as medium-sized. This sample includes further DNA sequences coding for the same CDR3. The rearrangement uses TRBV4-3 and TRBJ2-7, with 8 bases fitting TRBD1. This CDR3 contains 15 residues. The V and J ends lost 3 bases and 1 base, in that order; junction bases with no gene match: 5. Germline values: CDR1 LGHNA, CDR2 YSLEER. CDR3 sequence: CASSQDDRGSYEQYF. CDR3 bases: TGCGCCAGCAGCCAGGACGACAGGGGTTCCTACGAGCAGTACTTC.

This clone has more than one count but fewer than ten. V gene TRBV12-5 combines with J gene TRBJ1-1, with 8 bases aligning to TRBD1. The CDR3 consists of 13 residues. With V trimmed by 5 bases and J by 7 bases, 6 bases remained unmatched. Germline V gives CDR1 LGHNT, CDR2 FRNRAP. CDR3 nucleotide sequence: TGTGCTAGTGGTGGACAGGGCGGCGGTGAAGCTTTCTTT. Its translation is CASGGQGGGEAFF. Based on the CDR3 plus reference TRBV12-5 and TRBJ1-1, the full variable domain is DARVTQTPRHKVTEMGQEVTMRCQPILGHNTVFWYRQTMMQGLELLAYFRNRAPLDDSGMPKDRFSAEMPDATLATLKIQPSEPRDSAVYFCASGGQGGGEAFFGQGTRLTVV.

V and J are TRBV29-1 and TRBJ1-1, with D tentatively TRBD1 (5 bases). Germline CDR1 SQVTM, CDR2 ANQGSEA. The CDR3 contains 13 residues. V was cut by 7 bases and J by 1 base, with 13 bases left in between. Here the CDR3 reads CSAGHTGNTEAFF. In nucleotides, the CDR3 is TGCAGCGCTGGACACACGGGGAACACTGAAGCTTTCTTT.